Listed below are T cell receptor beta chains from one sample, sequenced in a study of molecular identifiers for immune sequencing clone quantification. TCRdb reprocessed the PCR reads with MiXCR, giving one entry per CDR3 protein. The repertoire holds about 320,000 distinct CDR3 sequences, over 20% seen once, with around 0.76% in the top ten. The sequencing sample was made of naive CD8+ T cells from blood, with Jurkat cell RNA spiked in. The receptors come from a human donor in good health. Some libraries in this study had Jurkat cell RNA spiked in. Both conserved end residues are part of each CDR3. Each record gives: J gene, V gene, D gene, CDR3 length, clone size, CDR3 DNA, CDR3 protein. D genes are given only for firm matches. Size is stated for part of the rows, as once, few or many counts, or as a class when the clone is expanded.

J gene: TRBJ2-1
V gene: TRBV4-1
D gene: -
CDR3 length: 14
clone size: -
CDR3 DNA: TGCGCCAGCAGCCTGGTGAACTCCTACAATGAGCAGTTCTTC
CDR3 protein: CASSLVNSYNEQFF

J gene: TRBJ1-1
V gene: TRBV5-1
D gene: -
CDR3 length: 13
clone size: many
CDR3 DNA: TGCGCCAGCAGCTTTGGGGGGGAGACTGAAGCTTTCTTT
CDR3 protein: CASSFGGETEAFF

J gene: TRBJ2-2
V gene: TRBV20-1
D gene: -
CDR3 length: 14
clone size: few
CDR3 DNA: TGCAGTGCTACAGGGAAGCCTAACACCGGGGAGCTGTTTTTT
CDR3 protein: CSATGKPNTGELFF

J gene: TRBJ1-1
V gene: TRBV12-3/TRBV12-4
D gene: -
CDR3 length: 12
clone size: many
CDR3 DNA: TGTGCCAGCAGTTTAGGGGGGCCTGAAGCTTTCTTT
CDR3 protein: CASSLGGPEAFF

J gene: TRBJ2-5
V gene: TRBV7-9
D gene: -
CDR3 length: 12
clone size: many
CDR3 DNA: TGTGCCAGCAGCTGGGGTGACGAGACCCAGTACTTC
CDR3 protein: CASSWGDETQYF

J gene: TRBJ2-1
V gene: TRBV19
D gene: TRBD2
CDR3 length: 15
clone size: -
CDR3 DNA: TGTGCCAGTAGTATTTTTCGGGAGGCTGGTAATGAGCAGTTCTTC
CDR3 protein: CASSIFREAGNEQFF

J gene: TRBJ2-3
V gene: TRBV25-1
D gene: TRBD2
CDR3 length: 18
clone size: -
CDR3 DNA: TGTGCCAGCAGTGAAGGTCTTCTGGCGGGAGAGGGCTCAGATACGCAGTATTTT
CDR3 protein: CASSEGLLAGEGSDTQYF

J gene: TRBJ1-1
V gene: TRBV29-1
D gene: -
CDR3 length: 11
clone size: many
CDR3 DNA: TGCAGCGTTGAAGTCCCGGGTGAAGCTTTCTTT
CDR3 protein: CSVEVPGEAFF

J gene: TRBJ2-4
V gene: TRBV27
D gene: TRBD1
CDR3 length: 16
clone size: few
CDR3 DNA: TGTGCCAGCCGGACTCTATTGACAGGGGGAGTAAACATTCAGTACTTC
CDR3 protein: CASRTLLTGGVNIQYF

J gene: TRBJ1-4
V gene: TRBV6-5
D gene: -
CDR3 length: 12
clone size: few
CDR3 DNA: TGTGCCAGCAGCCGGACGCATGAAAAACTGTTTTTT
CDR3 protein: CASSRTHEKLFF

J gene: TRBJ2-2
V gene: TRBV12-3/TRBV12-4
D gene: TRBD1
CDR3 length: 15
clone size: -
CDR3 DNA: TGTGCCAGCAGTCCGGGACAGGGGGCGGTCGGGGAGCTGATTTTT
CDR3 protein: CASSPGQGAVGELIF

J gene: TRBJ2-5
V gene: TRBV10-1
D gene: -
CDR3 length: 15
clone size: few
CDR3 DNA: TGCGCCAGCAGTGAGTCGGGACACCTGTTGGAGACCCAGTACTTC
CDR3 protein: CASSESGHLLETQYF

J gene: TRBJ2-3
V gene: TRBV3-1
D gene: -
CDR3 length: 13
clone size: few
CDR3 DNA: TGTGCCAGCAGCCAGTATAGCACAGATACGCAGTATTTT
CDR3 protein: CASSQYSTDTQYF

J gene: TRBJ1-5
V gene: TRBV7-9
D gene: -
CDR3 length: 12
clone size: many
CDR3 DNA: TGTGCCAGCAGCTTGTCGGAACAGCCCCAGCATTTT
CDR3 protein: CASSLSEQPQHF

J gene: TRBJ1-4
V gene: TRBV27
D gene: TRBD1
CDR3 length: 15
clone size: many
CDR3 DNA: TGTGCCAGCAGTTTGGGGACAGGGGGTCGTGAAAAACTGTTTTTT
CDR3 protein: CASSLGTGGREKLFF

J gene: TRBJ1-5
V gene: TRBV9
D gene: -
CDR3 length: 15
clone size: few
CDR3 DNA: TGTGCCAGCAGCGTAGATCAGGGGAAGGATCAGCCCCAGCATTTT
CDR3 protein: CASSVDQGKDQPQHF

J gene: TRBJ1-2
V gene: TRBV12-5
D gene: -
CDR3 length: 17
clone size: many
CDR3 DNA: TGTGCTAGTGGTTTGGTACTGAGGGTTTCAACTAACTATGGCTACACCTTC
CDR3 protein: CASGLVLRVSTNYGYTF

J gene: TRBJ2-3
V gene: TRBV7-3
D gene: TRBD1
CDR3 length: 18
clone size: -
CDR3 DNA: TGTGCCAGCAGCTTAACTGGGGGACAGGGGGTTTCCAGGGATACGCAGTATTTT
CDR3 protein: CASSLTGGQGVSRDTQYF

J gene: TRBJ1-1
V gene: TRBV30
D gene: -
CDR3 length: 12
clone size: -
CDR3 DNA: TGTGCCTGGAGTGTAATAAACACTGAAGCTCTCTTT
CDR3 protein: CAWSVINTEALF

J gene: TRBJ1-4
V gene: TRBV28
D gene: TRBD1
CDR3 length: 14
clone size: many
CDR3 DNA: TGTGCCAGCAGTTCGGACAGGTCGTCTGGAAAACTGTTTTTT
CDR3 protein: CASSSDRSSGKLFF

J gene: TRBJ2-3
V gene: TRBV9
D gene: TRBD2
CDR3 length: 17
clone size: -
CDR3 DNA: TGTGCCAGCAGCGTAGCTAGCGGGGGGGCATACACAGATACGCAGTATTTT
CDR3 protein: CASSVASGGAYTDTQYF

J gene: TRBJ2-3
V gene: TRBV6-5
D gene: -
CDR3 length: 16
clone size: many
CDR3 DNA: TGTGCCAGCAGTTACTCGACGTCTGGAGCGGCAGATACGCAGTATTTT
CDR3 protein: CASSYSTSGAADTQYF

J gene: TRBJ1-1
V gene: TRBV6-1
D gene: -
CDR3 length: 14
clone size: -
CDR3 DNA: TGTGTCAGCATTGAGGACAATTTGAACACTGAAGCTTTCTTT
CDR3 protein: CVSIEDNLNTEAFF

J gene: TRBJ2-4
V gene: TRBV7-9
D gene: -
CDR3 length: 15
clone size: -
CDR3 DNA: TGTGCCAGCAGCTTAGACTACTGGGGCAAAAACATTCAGTACTTC
CDR3 protein: CASSLDYWGKNIQYF

J gene: TRBJ2-7
V gene: TRBV19
D gene: -
CDR3 length: 13
clone size: -
CDR3 DNA: TGTGCCAGTAGTATCGTACCTTTGCGAGAGCAGTACTTC
CDR3 protein: CASSIVPLREQYF

J gene: TRBJ2-1
V gene: TRBV7-9
D gene: TRBD1
CDR3 length: 15
clone size: -
CDR3 DNA: TGTGCCAGCAGTCACCGGGACAGGCCTTCTTCTGAGCAGTTCTTC
CDR3 protein: CASSHRDRPSSEQFF

J gene: TRBJ1-2
V gene: TRBV2
D gene: -
CDR3 length: 16
clone size: few
CDR3 DNA: TGTGCCAGCACTACGAACCCTGGGAAGCGGATCTATGGCTACACCTTC
CDR3 protein: CASTTNPGKRIYGYTF

J gene: TRBJ1-5
V gene: TRBV7-9
D gene: -
CDR3 length: 17
clone size: many
CDR3 DNA: TGTGCCAGCAGCCACTCGTCAAGGGAAGGAGGAGGCCAGCCCCAGCATTTT
CDR3 protein: CASSHSSREGGGQPQHF

J gene: TRBJ2-1
V gene: TRBV12-3/TRBV12-4
D gene: TRBD2
CDR3 length: 18
clone size: once
CDR3 DNA: TGTGCCAGCAGTCAGTTACCGTACGGCGGGGGGGCCTACAATGAGCAGTTCTTC
CDR3 protein: CASSQLPYGGGAYNEQFF

J gene: TRBJ2-5
V gene: TRBV28
D gene: -
CDR3 length: 14
clone size: many
CDR3 DNA: TGTGCCAGCAGTTTATCAGGACAGAGCTCTGTGCAGTACTTC
CDR3 protein: CASSLSGQSSVQYF

J gene: TRBJ2-3
V gene: TRBV7-2
D gene: TRBD2
CDR3 length: 13
clone size: many
CDR3 DNA: TGTGCCTCGGGTAGCGGGGGGAGAGATACGCAGTATTTT
CDR3 protein: CASGSGGRDTQYF

J gene: TRBJ2-3
V gene: TRBV4-1
D gene: TRBD1
CDR3 length: 16
clone size: -
CDR3 DNA: TGCGCCAGCAGCCAAGATTTACAGGGGCTGGGGGATACGCAGTATTTT
CDR3 protein: CASSQDLQGLGDTQYF

J gene: TRBJ2-5
V gene: TRBV4-1
D gene: TRBD2
CDR3 length: 18
clone size: -
CDR3 DNA: TGCGCCAGCAGCCAAGATCAAGCGGGGGGGCTTGTGTATGAGACCCAGTACTTC
CDR3 protein: CASSQDQAGGLVYETQYF

J gene: TRBJ2-7
V gene: TRBV20-1
D gene: -
CDR3 length: 14
clone size: few
CDR3 DNA: TGCAGTGCTAGAAGTCCTGACGCAGCCTACGAGCAGTACTTC
CDR3 protein: CSARSPDAAYEQYF

J gene: TRBJ2-2
V gene: TRBV27
D gene: -
CDR3 length: 16
clone size: -
CDR3 DNA: TGTGCCAGCAGTCCACCAGCGAGGGCTAGCACCGGGGAGCTGTTTTTT
CDR3 protein: CASSPPARASTGELFF

J gene: TRBJ1-1
V gene: TRBV14
D gene: -
CDR3 length: 23
clone size: -
CDR3 DNA: TGTGCCAGCAGCCAAGATATTCTGTCTTCCACGGTCCCATGGACAGTAATAAACACTGAAGTTTTCTTT
CDR3 protein: CASSQDILSSTVPWTVINTEVFF

J gene: TRBJ2-7
V gene: TRBV11-2
D gene: -
CDR3 length: 15
clone size: -
CDR3 DNA: TGTGCCAGCAGCACCGCCGGTTCTAAGGGTGACGAGCAGTACTTC
CDR3 protein: CASSTAGSKGDEQYF

J gene: TRBJ2-1
V gene: TRBV7-2
D gene: TRBD2
CDR3 length: 15
clone size: many
CDR3 DNA: TGTGCCAGCAGCCCGGGACTAGCGAGCCCCTTAGAGCAGTTCTTC
CDR3 protein: CASSPGLASPLEQFF

J gene: TRBJ2-3
V gene: TRBV6-2/TRBV6-3
D gene: -
CDR3 length: 14
clone size: few
CDR3 DNA: TGTGCCAGCAGTTACGGACTCAGCACAGATACGCAGTATTTT
CDR3 protein: CASSYGLSTDTQYF

J gene: TRBJ2-5
V gene: TRBV3-1
D gene: -
CDR3 length: 15
clone size: many
CDR3 DNA: TGTGCCAGCAGCCCGCGGGTCTTAGTCGTAGAGACCCAGTACTTC
CDR3 protein: CASSPRVLVVETQYF

J gene: TRBJ2-3
V gene: TRBV7-2
D gene: -
CDR3 length: 15
clone size: -
CDR3 DNA: TGTGCCAGCAGCTCTGCTGGATTTAGCACAGATACGCTGTATTTT
CDR3 protein: CASSSAGFSTDTLYF

J gene: TRBJ1-5
V gene: TRBV27
D gene: -
CDR3 length: 13
clone size: many
CDR3 DNA: TGTGCCAGCAGCCTGTATTTCAATCAGCCCCAGCATTTT
CDR3 protein: CASSLYFNQPQHF

J gene: TRBJ1-1
V gene: TRBV5-1
D gene: -
CDR3 length: 12
clone size: many
CDR3 DNA: TGTGCCAGCAGCTCGACTGGGGCTGAAGCTTTCTTT
CDR3 protein: CASSSTGAEAFF

J gene: TRBJ1-5
V gene: TRBV5-6
D gene: -
CDR3 length: 16
clone size: many
CDR3 DNA: TGTGCCAGCAGCTTAGGGGGGCCAGGGATCGATCAGCCCCAGCATTTT
CDR3 protein: CASSLGGPGIDQPQHF

J gene: TRBJ2-7
V gene: TRBV19
D gene: TRBD2
CDR3 length: 15
clone size: few
CDR3 DNA: TGTGCCAGTAGTATGGGGCTAGCGGTAGCCTACGAGCAGTACTTC
CDR3 protein: CASSMGLAVAYEQYF

J gene: TRBJ2-2
V gene: TRBV29-1
D gene: TRBD2
CDR3 length: 17
clone size: -
CDR3 DNA: TGCAGCGTTCTGGGACTAGCGGGGGGGCTAGACACCGGGGAGCTGTTTTTT
CDR3 protein: CSVLGLAGGLDTGELFF

J gene: TRBJ1-3
V gene: TRBV12-3/TRBV12-4
D gene: -
CDR3 length: 13
clone size: -
CDR3 DNA: TGTGCCAGCAGTCCCGGGACTGGAAACACCATATATTTT
CDR3 protein: CASSPGTGNTIYF

J gene: TRBJ2-5
V gene: TRBV12-3/TRBV12-4
D gene: -
CDR3 length: 11
clone size: -
CDR3 DNA: TGTGCCAGCATCTACGTTATGACCCAGTACTTC
CDR3 protein: CASIYVMTQYF

J gene: TRBJ1-5
V gene: TRBV4-1
D gene: -
CDR3 length: 14
clone size: many
CDR3 DNA: TGCGCCAGCAGCGGGTCCGGGGAGGATCAGCCCCAGCATTTT
CDR3 protein: CASSGSGEDQPQHF

J gene: TRBJ2-1
V gene: TRBV29-1
D gene: -
CDR3 length: 13
clone size: many
CDR3 DNA: TGCAGCGTCCTCCCGTTAGACGACAATGAGCAGTTCTTC
CDR3 protein: CSVLPLDDNEQFF

J gene: TRBJ2-3
V gene: TRBV6-2/TRBV6-3
D gene: -
CDR3 length: 12
clone size: many
CDR3 DNA: TGTGCCAGCAGGCATATACGAGATACGCAGTATTTT
CDR3 protein: CASRHIRDTQYF

J gene: TRBJ1-1
V gene: TRBV4-1
D gene: TRBD1
CDR3 length: 14
clone size: -
CDR3 DNA: TGCGCCAGCAGCAAAGGACAGGGGGTCCCTGAAGCTTTCTTT
CDR3 protein: CASSKGQGVPEAFF

J gene: TRBJ2-1
V gene: TRBV11-2
D gene: TRBD2
CDR3 length: 15
clone size: -
CDR3 DNA: TGTGCCAGCAGCTTTGGACTAGCGGGGGGAAATGAGCAGTTCTTC
CDR3 protein: CASSFGLAGGNEQFF

J gene: TRBJ2-3
V gene: TRBV12-3/TRBV12-4
D gene: TRBD2
CDR3 length: 15
clone size: many
CDR3 DNA: TGTGCCAGCACCCGAACGGCGGGGGAGACAGATACGCAGTATTTT
CDR3 protein: CASTRTAGETDTQYF